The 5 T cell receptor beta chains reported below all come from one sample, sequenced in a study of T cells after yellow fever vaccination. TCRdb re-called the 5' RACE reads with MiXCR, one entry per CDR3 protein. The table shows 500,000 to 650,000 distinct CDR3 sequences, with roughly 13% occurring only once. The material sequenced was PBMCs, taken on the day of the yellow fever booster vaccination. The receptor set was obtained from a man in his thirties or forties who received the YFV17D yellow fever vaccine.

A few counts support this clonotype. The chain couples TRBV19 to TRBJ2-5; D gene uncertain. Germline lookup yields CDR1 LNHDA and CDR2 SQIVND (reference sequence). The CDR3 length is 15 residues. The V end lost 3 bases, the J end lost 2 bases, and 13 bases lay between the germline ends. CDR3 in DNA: TGTGCCAGTAGTATGATGAAGAGTGGGCAAGAGACCCAGTACTTC. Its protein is CASSMMKSGQETQYF.

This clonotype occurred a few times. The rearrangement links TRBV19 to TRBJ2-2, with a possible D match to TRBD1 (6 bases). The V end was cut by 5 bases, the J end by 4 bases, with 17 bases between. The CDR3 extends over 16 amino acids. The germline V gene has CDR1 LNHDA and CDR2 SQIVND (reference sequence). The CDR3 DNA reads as TGTGCCAGTAGTCCCCCAGACAGGCGAGGCACCGGGGAGCTGTTTTTT. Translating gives CASSPPDRRGTGELFF.

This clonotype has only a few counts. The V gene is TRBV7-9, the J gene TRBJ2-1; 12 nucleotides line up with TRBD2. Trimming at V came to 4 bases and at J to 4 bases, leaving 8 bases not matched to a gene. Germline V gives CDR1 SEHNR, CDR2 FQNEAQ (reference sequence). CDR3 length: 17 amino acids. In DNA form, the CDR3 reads TGTGCCAGCAGCTCGACTAGCGGGAGCCGAAGTTACAATGAGCAGTTCTTC. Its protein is CASSSTSGSRSYNEQFF.

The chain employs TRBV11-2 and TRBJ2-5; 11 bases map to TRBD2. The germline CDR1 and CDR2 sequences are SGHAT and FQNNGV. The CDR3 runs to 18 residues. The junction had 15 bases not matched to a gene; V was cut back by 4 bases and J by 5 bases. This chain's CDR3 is CASSYTSPLAGGLETQYF. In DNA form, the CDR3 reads TGTGCCAGCAGCTACACCTCCCCCCTAGCGGGAGGTCTGGAGACCCAGTACTTC.

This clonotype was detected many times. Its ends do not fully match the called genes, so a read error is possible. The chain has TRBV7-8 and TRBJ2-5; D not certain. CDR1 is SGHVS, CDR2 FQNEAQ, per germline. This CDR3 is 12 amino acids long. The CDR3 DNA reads TGTGCCAGCAGCTTAGGGGGTAGCCCGAGAACCTTC. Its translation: CASSLGGSPRTF.